The 5 T cell receptor beta chains presented below share a single source sample, sequenced in a study of patients and donors after allogeneic stem cell transplantation. TCRdb called the RT-PCR reads again in MiXCR, with one record for every CDR3 protein. Altogether fewer than 500,000 distinct CDR3 sequences are present, around 16% being singletons, with the ten largest covering around 6.8%. The specimen sequenced was blood, either unsorted or a sorted T cell fraction (not recorded which). These receptors came from a human donor who was either an allogeneic HSCT recipient or a stem cell or donor lymphocyte infusion donor (not recorded which). It is not recorded whose cells these are; they may come from a transplant donor.

This clonotype has at least ten counts. J is TRBJ2-3 and V is TRBV4-1; TRBD2 is a possible D gene (6 bases). Germline loops: CDR1 MGHRA, CDR2 YSYEKL. CDR3 size: 14 residues. Trimming pared 4 bases from V and 7 bases from J, leaving 15 bases between. DNA for the CDR3: TGCGCCAGCAGCCTTGGGACTCCCGAACATACGCAGTATTTT. Protein: CASSLGTPEHTQYF.

This clonotype has a handful of counts. The chain employs TRBV30 and TRBJ1-1, with a possible D match to TRBD1 (6 bases). Looked up from germline, CDR1 is GTSNPN and CDR2 is SVGIG (reference sequence). The CDR3 totals 13 residues. Trimming cost V 3 bases and J 1 base, with 9 bases left between them. The DNA for the CDR3 is TGTGCCTGGAGGCCGGACAGGAACACTGAAGCTTTCTTT. Its protein is CAWRPDRNTEAFF.

This clonotype was found many times. The chain carries TRBV7-9 and TRBJ1-6; the D is unclear. Germline-derived CDR1 and CDR2 are SEHNR and FQNEAQ (reference sequence). V lost 5 bases and J lost 7, with 18 bases in between. The CDR3 consists of 16 residues. The CDR3 loop is CASSPDPRTRNSPLHF. CDR3 nucleotide sequence: TGTGCCAGCAGCCCTGACCCTCGTACGAGAAATTCACCCCTCCACTTT.

The chain recombines TRBV14 with TRBJ2-5, with D possibly matching TRBD1 (6 bases). Trimming stripped 0 bases from V and 5 bases from J, with 16 bases between. There are 16 residues in the CDR3. Germline V lookup: CDR1 SGHDN, CDR2 FVKESK. The chain's CDR3 is CASSQDPGLRGETQYF. In DNA, the CDR3 is TGTGCCAGCAGCCAAGATCCAGGGCTCAGGGGCGAGACCCAGTACTTC. The full variable domain, completed using reference TRBV14 and TRBJ2-5, is EAGVTQFPSHSVIEKGQTVTLRCDPISGHDNLYWYRRVMGKEIKFLLHFVKESKQDESGMPNNRFLAERTGGTYSTLKVQPAELEDSGVYFCASSQDPGLRGETQYFGPGTRLLVL.

This clonotype has a count of ten or more. The chain joins TRBV7-2 to TRBJ1-5; D unresolved. Germline V lookup: CDR1 SGHTA, CDR2 FQGNSA. V was cut by 5 bases and J by 2 bases, with 13 bases left in between. This CDR3 has 15 amino acids. The CDR3 nucleotides read TGTGCCAGCAGCGAACCTCCCGGGGGCAATCAGCCCCAGCATTTT. It yields the protein CASSEPPGGNQPQHF.